This T cell receptor beta chain was sequenced during a study of cytomegalovirus exposure and HLA in healthy donors. Points from the study as a whole: The study flagged fewer than 200 TCR beta chains as cytomegalovirus-associated.

CDR1 and CDR2 from the germline V gene are SGHTA and FQGNSA. Between the trimmed V and J ends, which lost 7 bases and 4 bases, there was a span of 11 bases. The CDR3 has 13 residues. As to this clone: The target antigen is unknown.

Assay used: immunoSEQ multiplex PCR; TCRdb lists only in-frame clones, some missing. Among 150,000 to 200,000 clones listed, nearly 90% were seen once. This clonotype was obtained from a woman under 30 in good health and CMV-seropositive. The sample was PBMCs. The V and J genes are TRBV7-2 and TRBJ1-3; D uncertain. CDR3 DNA: TGTGCCAGCACCACGAGCCTGGGAAACACCATATATTTT. Protein: CASTTSLGNTIYF.